The clone carrying this TCR beta chain was detected once. Methods used by the authors: Reference gene primers were amplified, and this amplification served to estimate nucleated cell counts. Libraries were prepared by immunoSEQ multiplex PCR; TCRdb keeps only in-frame clonotypes and omits some of them. D and trimming were read from the DNA, whereas the V and J calls and clone size are those reported in that table. This sample has about 250,000 clones, with about nine tenths found just once. These data belong to a study of blood T cell repertoires in COVID-19. Trimming cost V 1 base and J 5 bases; bases outside gene matches: 13. The CDR3 is 17 amino acids. Germline CDR1 is MDHEN and CDR2 is SYDVKM. Assignment of participants to cohorts was predicated upon participant-reported clinical history. All recovered Cohort 3 donors got two negative PCRs, got clearance, or saw symptom resolution.

Sequencing was carried out using PBMCs or T cells enriched from blood (not recorded which). The sequence derives from a man between 18 and 29 years old who had recovered from COVID-19. The V call is TRBV28, the J call TRBJ1-2; 7 bases line up with TRBD1. The CDR3 sequence: CASSLLARGTSRYGYTF. The DNA of the CDR3 is TGTGCCAGCAGTTTATTGGCCAGGGGGACTTCTAGGTATGGCTACACCTTC.